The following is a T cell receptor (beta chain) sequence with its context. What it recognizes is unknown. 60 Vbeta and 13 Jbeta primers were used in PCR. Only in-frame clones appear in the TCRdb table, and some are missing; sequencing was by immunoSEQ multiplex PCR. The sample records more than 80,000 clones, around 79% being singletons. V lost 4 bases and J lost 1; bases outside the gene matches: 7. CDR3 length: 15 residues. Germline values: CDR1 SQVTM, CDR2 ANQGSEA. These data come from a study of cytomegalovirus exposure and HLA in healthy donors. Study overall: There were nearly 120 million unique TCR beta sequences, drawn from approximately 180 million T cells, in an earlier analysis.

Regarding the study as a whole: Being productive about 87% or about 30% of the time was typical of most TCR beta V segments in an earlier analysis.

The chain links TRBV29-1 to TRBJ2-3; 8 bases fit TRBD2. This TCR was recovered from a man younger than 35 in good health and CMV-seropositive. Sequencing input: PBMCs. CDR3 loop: CSVAGGRVGTDTQYF. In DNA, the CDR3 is TGCAGCGTTGCGGGGGGGCGTGTCGGCACAGATACGCAGTATTTT.